This T cell receptor beta chain appears in the sequencing data of a study of shared clonotypes between healthy human individuals. Study-level points and caveats: As a rule, naive subsets had a larger estimated richness than memory subsets.

At the deep level, the assay was run. Original handling: ImmunoSEQ output lacked quality scores and full-length reads, limiting matched filtering. The repertoire was sequenced with immunoSEQ multiplex PCR; TCRdb's copy has only in-frame clones and lacks some. Clone size and V and J calls were adopted from that table, with D and trimming inferred from the DNA. In the table there are around 1.5 million clones, 95% to 99% of which are singletons. CDR3 length: 13 residues. The V gene's germline CDR1 is LNHDA and CDR2 SQIVND (reference sequence). Trimming took 4 bases from V and 8 from J; bases not matched to a gene: 4. As concerns this clone: Antigen unknown.

The source material was naive CD4+ T cells sorted from blood. Subset defined: CD45RA+ positively selected. This TCR was sampled from a young man in good health. The chain uses TRBV19 and TRBJ1-2; 10 nucleotides agree with TRBD1. In DNA form, the CDR3 reads TGTGCCAGTAGTACGACAGGGGGCCTGGGCTACACCTTC. Protein product: CASSTTGGLGYTF. The full variable domain, completed using reference TRBV19 and TRBJ1-2, is DGGITQSPKYLFRKEGQNVTLSCEQNLNHDAMYWYRQDPGQGLRLIYYSQIVNDFQKGDIAEGYSVSREKKESFPLTVTSAQKNPTAFYLCASSTTGGLGYTFGSGTRLTVV.